This entry lists 28 T cell receptor beta chains sequenced from one sample in a study of CD8 T cells in Susac syndrome. Reverse transcription of about 0.5 to 1 ug RNA used random hexamers. From the immunoSEQ multiplex PCR reads, TCRdb called clonotypes with MiXCR, one entry per CDR3 protein. The table includes around 280,000 distinct CDR3 sequences, roughly 81% detected once. The sequenced material came from CD8+ T cells from PBMCs. The receptors here all came from a human donor with multiple sclerosis.

V is TRBV29-1 and J is TRBJ2-1, with a possible D match to TRBD2 (5 bases). Trimming cost V 8 bases and J 4 bases, with 15 bases left between them. Germline-derived CDR1 and CDR2 are SQVTM and ANQGSEA. The CDR3 consists of 13 residues. The DNA for the CDR3 is TGCAGCTTCTTTTTGGACTCATACAATGAGCAGTTCTTC. Translated, it gives CSFFLDSYNEQFF.

The gene calls are TRBV5-1 and TRBJ2-3; D call uncertain. V lost 2 bases and J lost 6, with 13 bases in between. Germline V gene data show CDR1 as SGHRS and CDR2 as YFSETQ. The CDR3 totals 14 residues. The CDR3 loop is CASSFRLLGDTQYF. The CDR3 DNA reads as TGCGCCAGCAGCTTCAGACTCTTAGGGGATACGCAGTATTTT.

The V call is TRBV14, the J call TRBJ1-1; 8 bases fit TRBD1. The trim removed 0 bases at V and 5 bases at J, leaving 8 bases unmatched. This CDR3 comprises 16 residues. The V gene's germline CDR1 is SGHDN and CDR2 FVKESK. CDR3 residues: CASSQDRDRGRTEAFF. The CDR3 DNA reads as TGTGCCAGCAGCCAAGATCGAGACAGGGGTAGAACTGAAGCTTTCTTT.

The table lists this clonotype with a few counts. The gene calls are TRBV24-1 and TRBJ2-1; D call uncertain. This CDR3 region has 15 residues. Germline V gene lookup returns CDR1 KGHDR and CDR2 SFDVKD. V was trimmed by 3 bases and J by 5 bases, leaving 13 bases between them. CDR3 coding DNA: TGTGCCACCAGTGATACTCTAGTCGGACACAATGAGCAGTTCTTC. Amino acids: CATSDTLVGHNEQFF.

The chain recombines TRBV7-9 with TRBJ1-4; 7 nucleotides line up with TRBD1. The CDR3 consists of 18 residues. V lost 5 bases, J lost 8 bases, and 20 bases stayed unmatched. Germline CDR1 is SEHNR and CDR2 is FQNEAQ (reference sequence). This CDR3 is CASSPYAGDSEGGEKLFF. The CDR3 DNA is TGTGCCAGCAGCCCTTACGCCGGGGACAGCGAAGGAGGGGAAAAACTGTTTTTT.

The rearrangement links TRBV9 to TRBJ2-3, with D possibly being TRBD1 (8 bases). This CDR3 spans 19 amino acids. V was cut by 4 bases and J by 3 bases, with 27 bases left in between. Germline CDR1 and CDR2: SGDLS and YYNGEE. CDR3 nucleotides: TGTGCCAGCAGCCCCCGCGGCCGGACAGGGTTTAGCGGGACAGATACGCAGTATTTT. Translating gives CASSPRGRTGFSGTDTQYF.

This clonotype occurred a few times. The V and J genes are TRBV7-9 and TRBJ2-3; the match to TRBD1 covers 8 bases. Per the germline V gene, CDR1 is SEHNR and CDR2 is FQNEAQ (reference sequence). The J segment lost 0 bases and the V segment lost 3 bases, leaving 8 bases of the junction unmatched. This CDR3 is built from 17 residues. The CDR3 DNA reads TGTGCCAGCAGCTTCATCTTGCGGACAGGGAGCACAGATACGCAGTATTTT. Its translation is CASSFILRTGSTDTQYF. Looking up the rest from reference TRBV7-9 and TRBJ2-3 gives the full variable domain: DTGVSQNPRHKITKRGQNVTFRCDPISEHNRLYWYRQTLGQGPEFLTYFQNEAQLEKSRLLSDRFSAERPKGSFSTLEIQRTEQGDSAMYLCASSFILRTGSTDTQYFGPGTRLTVL.

The chain carries TRBV3-1 and TRBJ1-4; D gene unclear. The V gene lost 0 bases and the J gene lost 4 bases, with 6 bases spanning the gap. Looked up from germline, CDR1 is LGHDT and CDR2 is YNNKEL (reference sequence). CDR3 length equals 14 residues. CDR3 residues: CASSQDPSNEKLFF. In DNA form, the CDR3 reads TGTGCCAGCAGCCAAGATCCCAGTAATGAAAAACTGTTTTTT. Supplemented by reference TRBV3-1 and TRBJ1-4, the full variable domain reads DTAVSQTPKYLVTQMGNDKSIKCEQNLGHDTMYWYKQDSKKFLKIMFSYNNKELIINETVPNRFSPKSPDKAHLNLHINSLELGDSAVYFCASSQDPSNEKLFFGSGTQLSVL.

The rearrangement uses TRBV6-1 and TRBJ2-7; TRBD2 is a possible D gene (5 bases). V lost 1 base and J lost 2, with 15 bases in between. Germline values: CDR1 MNHNS, CDR2 SASEGT. This CDR3 has 16 amino acids. The CDR3, as DNA: TGTGCCAGCAGTGAAGTAAAAGGACTCAAGGCCTACGAGCAGTACTTC. This translates into CASSEVKGLKAYEQYF.

The chain has TRBV20-1 and TRBJ2-2, with D unresolved. The V gene lost 4 bases and the J gene lost 2 bases, with 8 bases spanning the gap. Germline V gives CDR1 DFQATT, CDR2 SNEGSKA (reference sequence). This CDR3 spans 13 amino acids. CDR3 DNA sequence: TGCAGTGCTATGGGCCCTAACACCGGGGAGCTGTTTTTT. Protein product: CSAMGPNTGELFF.

This chain connects TRBV5-1 to TRBJ2-1; D might be TRBD1 or TRBD2, each matching 6 bases. This CDR3 is 13 amino acids long. V lost 3 bases and J 7 bases, leaving 11 bases between the germline ends. Looked up from germline, CDR1 is SGHRS and CDR2 is YFSETQ. CDR3 nucleotide sequence: TGCGCCAGCAGCTGGGGGGCGGGTAATGAGCAGTTCTTC. It codes for CASSWGAGNEQFF.

This clonotype was seen a few times. The chain carries TRBV11-2 and TRBJ2-1, with 8 bases that match TRBD1. Germline CDR1 is SGHAT and CDR2 is FQNNGV. The CDR3 loop spans 13 amino acids. The ends lost 3 bases at V and 9 bases at J; junction bases unmatched: 4. CDR3 loop: CASSLTGVGEQFF. The DNA for the CDR3 is TGTGCCAGCAGCTTGACAGGGGTGGGTGAGCAGTTCTTC.

The CDR3: CASSLYRGLAGELFF. The CDR3 DNA reads TGTGCCAGCAGTTTATATAGGGGGTTAGCCGGGGAGCTGTTTTTT. The chain links TRBV28 to TRBJ2-2; maybe TRBD1 (6 bases). Germline V gives CDR1 MDHEN, CDR2 SYDVKM. The CDR3 sequence is 15 residues long. V dropped 1 base and J dropped 6 bases, with 12 bases sitting between them.

The chain joins TRBV4-1 to TRBJ2-1; the D is unclear. CDR1 is MGHRA and CDR2 is YSYEKL in the germline V gene. Trimming took off 1 base at V and 5 bases at J, with 6 bases between the two ends. This CDR3 spans 13 amino acids. CDR3 loop: CASSQVGNNEQFF. For the CDR3, the DNA is TGCGCCAGCAGCCAAGTTGGGAACAATGAGCAGTTCTTC.

This clonotype appeared a single time. The chain carries TRBV28 and TRBJ2-7; TRBD1 matches 7 bases. Trimming removed 4 bases from V and 3 bases from J; junction bases left unmatched: 12. Germline V lookup: CDR1 MDHEN, CDR2 SYDVKM. The CDR3 sequence is 16 residues long. CDR3 region: CASSSPPTGWIYEQYF. In DNA, the CDR3 is TGTGCCAGCAGTTCCCCCCCGACAGGGTGGATCTACGAGCAGTACTTC.

Notes on this clonotype: One end of the junction does not line up with germline, which may come from a read error. CDR3 region: CASSVGGGGYGQYF. The CDR3 DNA sequence: TGTGCCAGCAGCGTAGGTGGGGGCGGCTACGGGCAGTACTTC. The chain has TRBV9 and TRBJ2-7; D may be TRBD1 (6 bases). The CDR3 runs 14 residues. Germline loops: CDR1 SGDLS, CDR2 YYNGEE.

This chain uses TRBV7-6 with TRBJ2-7; 11 positions match TRBD2. V gave up 5 bases and J gave up 5 bases; unmatched junction bases: 11. This CDR3 is built from 16 residues. Germline V gives CDR1 SGHVS, CDR2 FNYEAQ. This CDR3 reads CASSPTLAGELNEQYF. CDR3 DNA sequence: TGTGCCAGCAGCCCGACACTAGCGGGAGAACTTAACGAGCAGTACTTC.

CDR3 DNA sequence: TGTGCCTGGAGTGTACTCCAAGCGGGAGGTGTAGATACGCAGTATTTT. Translation: CAWSVLQAGGVDTQYF. The rearrangement links TRBV30 to TRBJ2-3; 9 bases fit TRBD2. The CDR3 consists of 16 residues. J gave up 5 bases and V 0 bases, and 9 bases lay outside the gene matches. The V gene's germline CDR1 is GTSNPN and CDR2 SVGIG (reference sequence).

The gene calls are TRBV6-4 and TRBJ2-7; weak D call: TRBD2 (6 bases). Germline lookup yields CDR1 MRHNA and CDR2 SNTAGT. Trimming pared 3 bases from V and 6 bases from J, leaving 21 bases between. The CDR3 has 16 amino acids. The CDR3 nucleotides are TGTGCCAGCAGTGAAATCATAGCGGAGGAGGTACCCGAGCAGTACTTC. Protein: CASSEIIAEEVPEQYF.

The chain employs TRBV6-1 and TRBJ1-2; the match to TRBD1 covers 8 bases. The CDR3 loop spans 17 amino acids. Germline assignment: CDR1 MNHNS and CDR2 SASEGT. Unmatched junction bases numbered 11, after V lost 5 bases and J lost 0 bases. The CDR3 loop is CASSPAGTGLANYGYTF. CDR3 in DNA: TGTGCCAGCAGTCCCGCCGGGACAGGACTAGCTAACTATGGCTACACCTTC.

This rearrangement joins TRBV11-1 to TRBJ2-5, with no clear D. CDR1 is SGHAT, CDR2 FQDESV, per germline (reference sequence). Trimming cost V 4 bases and J 3 bases, with 9 bases left between them. CDR3 length: 13 amino acids. The CDR3 region has the DNA TGTGCCAGCAGCTCCCGACCCGAAGAGACCCAGTACTTC. Translating it yields CASSSRPEETQYF.

In this sample, this clonotype turned up once. This chain joins TRBV5-1 and TRBJ2-7; D uncertain. The V end lost 4 bases, the J end lost 4 bases, and 6 bases lay between the germline ends. From germline, CDR1 is SGHRS and CDR2 YFSETQ. This CDR3 has 11 amino acids. CDR3 amino acids: CASSNGYEQYF. The DNA for the CDR3 is TGCGCCAGCAGCAACGGATACGAGCAGTACTTC.

This clonotype was seen a few times. CDR3 sequence (DNA): TGTGCCAGCAGTTTGGGGCAACAGAACACTGAAGCTTTCTTT. Protein product: CASSLGQQNTEAFF. The rearrangement uses TRBV27 and TRBJ1-1; possibly TRBD1 for D (5 bases). The CDR3 totals 14 residues. CDR1 and CDR2 from the germline V gene are MNHEY and SMNVEV (reference sequence). Trimming took off 3 bases at V and 1 base at J, with 9 bases between the two ends.

V gene TRBV6-4 combines with J gene TRBJ2-1, with TRBD2 identical over 11 bases. J lost 2 bases, V lost 7 bases, and 4 bases had no gene match. This CDR3 region has 15 residues. Germline values: CDR1 MRHNA, CDR2 SNTAGT. CDR3 sequence: CASMVAGGPYNEQFF. In DNA form, the CDR3 reads TGTGCCAGCATGGTAGCGGGAGGGCCCTACAATGAGCAGTTCTTC.

This chain uses TRBV11-2 with TRBJ2-1; D perhaps matches TRBD1 (5 bases). Germline-derived CDR1 and CDR2 are SGHAT and FQNNGV. This CDR3 is built from 12 residues. With 4 bases removed from V and 9 bases from J, the gap between germline ends came to 10 bases. The CDR3 nucleotides read TGTGCCAGCAGCTCCCGGACAAGTGAGCAGTTCTTC. Translated, it gives CASSSRTSEQFF.

V and J are TRBV25-1 and TRBJ1-1, with 10 bases that match TRBD1. There are 17 residues in the CDR3. The germline CDR1 and CDR2 sequences are MGHDK and SYGVNS. The junction had 10 bases not matched to a gene; V was cut back by 6 bases and J by 0 bases. The CDR3 sequence is CASSRTRQGAMNTEAFF. The CDR3 nucleotides are TGTGCCAGCAGCCGTACGCGACAGGGGGCGATGAACACTGAAGCTTTCTTT.

V and J are TRBV12-3 or TRBV12-4 and TRBJ2-5; 7 positions agree with TRBD1. V lost 5 bases and J lost 3; bases outside the gene matches: 12. The CDR3 is 16 amino acids. The CDR3 is CASSPLNEGAEETQYF. In DNA, the CDR3 is TGTGCCAGCAGTCCCCTAAACGAGGGGGCAGAAGAGACCCAGTACTTC.

V usage is TRBV9 and J usage is TRBJ1-6; D not certain. Germline V gene data show CDR1 as SGDLS and CDR2 as YYNGEE. Trimming took off 4 bases at V and 5 bases at J, with 13 bases between the two ends. CDR3 length equals 15 residues. CDR3 sequence (DNA): TGTGCCAGCAGCTCCACGGGGAATCATAATTCACCCCTCCACTTT. It specifies CASSSTGNHNSPLHF.